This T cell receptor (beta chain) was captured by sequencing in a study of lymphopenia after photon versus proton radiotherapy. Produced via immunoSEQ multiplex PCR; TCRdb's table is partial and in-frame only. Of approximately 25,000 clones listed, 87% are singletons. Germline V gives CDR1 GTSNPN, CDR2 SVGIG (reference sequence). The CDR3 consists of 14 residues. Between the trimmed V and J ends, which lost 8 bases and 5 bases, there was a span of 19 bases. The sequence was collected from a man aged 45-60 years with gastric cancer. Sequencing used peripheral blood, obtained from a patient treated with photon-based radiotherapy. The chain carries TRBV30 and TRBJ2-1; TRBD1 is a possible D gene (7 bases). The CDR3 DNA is TGTGCCCTGGGGGGAACAGGGGATCACAATGAGCAGTTCTTC. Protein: CALGGTGDHNEQFF.